This T cell receptor (beta chain) was found in a study of glioma-infiltrating T cells. The CDR3 loop spans 15 amino acids. With 3 bases removed from V and 5 bases from J, the gap between germline ends came to 14 bases. CDR1 is MDHEN and CDR2 is SYDVKM in the germline V gene. This clonotype occurred a few times. Amplification of TCR alpha and beta CDR3 regions from RNA used iRepertoire nested multiplex PCR. Each CDR3 protein gets one entry after TCRdb re-called the multiplex PCR reads with MiXCR. Found here are 400,000 or so distinct CDR3 sequences, roughly two fifths of them singletons; the top ten hold about 11%.

The V and J genes are TRBV28 and TRBJ1-5, with D unclear. This receptor was identified in a human donor with low-grade glioma or glioblastoma, undergoing nonglioma brain surgery, or in good health (not recorded which). Sequenced input: glioma tissue, nonneoplastic brain tissue, or PBMCs (not recorded which). For the CDR3, the DNA is TGTGCCAGCAGTTTCAAGACCCGAACCTATCAGCCCCAGCATTTT. This gives the protein CASSFKTRTYQPQHF.